Listed below are T cell receptor beta chains from one sample, sequenced in a study of shared T cell receptors in the human thymus. Profiling relied on immunoSEQ multiplex PCR, and the TCRdb table lists in-frame clones only, not all of them. The sample has 540,000 or so clones; approximately 78% are singletons. These same records also appear under a second study, on human thymus T cells.

Sequenced sample: thymocytes. The source of these receptors is a boy less than two years old with a congenital heart defect. The CDR3 runs from the conserved cysteine through the conserved F or W. The size of a clone is reported for some rows only, either as once, few or many, or as a class for expanded clones.

V: TRBV10-1; size: NA; J: TRBJ2-7; CDR3: CASSPKRGGLQLAEQYF
V: TRBV10-3; size: NA; J: TRBJ2-7; CDR3: CAISELAESSYEQYF
V: TRBV30; size: NA; J: TRBJ1-1; CDR3: CAWSSYTEAFF
V: TRBV18; size: NA; J: TRBJ2-7; CDR3: CASSPTSGYSYEQYF
V: TRBV9; size: once; J: TRBJ2-1; CDR3: CASSGEGTPGLAGGNRNEQFF
V: TRBV4-3; size: few; J: TRBJ2-7; CDR3: CASSLERTSGEQYF
V: TRBV27; size: NA; J: TRBJ2-1; CDR3: CASSLTHPHEQFF
V: TRBV12-2; size: once; J: TRBJ2-7; CDR3: CASRLRLASAYEQYF
V: TRBV6-1; size: NA; J: TRBJ2-1; CDR3: CASSPTSGRAIEQFF
V: TRBV5-1; size: NA; J: TRBJ2-7; CDR3: CASSPRTSGDSYEQYF
V: TRBV6-1; size: NA; J: TRBJ1-4; CDR3: CAGGRPNEKLFF
V: TRBV19; size: NA; J: TRBJ2-7; CDR3: CATQRGSGSVNEQYF
V: TRBV5-5; size: few; J: TRBJ1-5; CDR3: CASSSSGTGGDQPQHF
V: TRBV27; size: NA; J: TRBJ1-2; CDR3: CASSFGGYYGYTF
V: TRBV6-4; size: NA; J: TRBJ2-3; CDR3: CASSDSRREGGDTQYF
V: TRBV5-1; size: NA; J: TRBJ2-7; CDR3: CASSLGSGCYYEQYF
V: TRBV7-2; size: NA; J: TRBJ1-2; CDR3: CASSKSRTF
V: TRBV27; size: NA; J: TRBJ2-7; CDR3: CASSPPHRGVFEQYF
V: TRBV6-1; size: NA; J: TRBJ2-5; CDR3: CASRVSGQQETQYF
V: TRBV29-1; size: NA; J: TRBJ2-1; CDR3: CSRSGPANEQFF
V: TRBV13; size: NA; J: TRBJ2-7; CDR3: CASSPLPPWIGRGVSYEQYF
V: TRBV5-1; size: NA; J: TRBJ2-7; CDR3: CASSPWTSGSVNYEQYF
V: TRBV30; size: once; J: TRBJ1-4; CDR3: CAWSSRRGREKLFF
V: TRBV28; size: NA; J: TRBJ2-7; CDR3: CASSFPRPPSSYEQYF
V: TRBV6-5; size: NA; J: TRBJ2-7; CDR3: CASSYPKREGDYEQYF